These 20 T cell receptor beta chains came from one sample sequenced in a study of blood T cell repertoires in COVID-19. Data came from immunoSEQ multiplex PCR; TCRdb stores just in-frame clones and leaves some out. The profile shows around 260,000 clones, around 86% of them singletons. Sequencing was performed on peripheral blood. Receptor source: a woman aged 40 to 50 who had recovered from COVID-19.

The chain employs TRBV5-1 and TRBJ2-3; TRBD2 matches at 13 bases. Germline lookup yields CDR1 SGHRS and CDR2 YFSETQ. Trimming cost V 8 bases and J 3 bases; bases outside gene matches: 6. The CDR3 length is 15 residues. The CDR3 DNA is TGCGCCAGTGGGACTAGCGGGAAACAAACAGATACGCAGTATTTT. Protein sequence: CASGTSGKQTDTQYF.

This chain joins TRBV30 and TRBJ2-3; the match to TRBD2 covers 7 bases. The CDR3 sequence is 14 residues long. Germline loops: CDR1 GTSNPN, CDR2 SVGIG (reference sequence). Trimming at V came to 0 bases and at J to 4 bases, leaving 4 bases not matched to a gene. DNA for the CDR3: TGTGCCTGGAGTGTACCGGGAGGTGCAGATACGCAGTATTTT. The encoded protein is CAWSVPGGADTQYF.

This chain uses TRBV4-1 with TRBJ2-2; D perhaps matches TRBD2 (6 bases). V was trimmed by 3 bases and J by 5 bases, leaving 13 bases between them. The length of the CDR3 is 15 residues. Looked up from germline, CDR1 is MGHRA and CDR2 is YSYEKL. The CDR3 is CASSQEGGGTGELFF. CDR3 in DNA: TGCGCCAGCAGCCAGGAGGGAGGAGGGACCGGGGAGCTGTTTTTT.

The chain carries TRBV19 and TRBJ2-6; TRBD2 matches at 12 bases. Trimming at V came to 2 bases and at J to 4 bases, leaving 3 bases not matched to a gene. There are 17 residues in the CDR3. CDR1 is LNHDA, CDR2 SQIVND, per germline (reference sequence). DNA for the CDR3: TGTGCCAGTAGTATAACTAGCGGGAGGACGGGGGCCAACGTCCTGACTTTC. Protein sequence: CASSITSGRTGANVLTF.

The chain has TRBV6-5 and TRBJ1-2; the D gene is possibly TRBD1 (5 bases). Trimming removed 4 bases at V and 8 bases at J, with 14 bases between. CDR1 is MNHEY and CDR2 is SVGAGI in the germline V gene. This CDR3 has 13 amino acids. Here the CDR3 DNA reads TGTGCCAGCAGTTCACCGGGACTCGAGGGCTACACCTTC. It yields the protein CASSSPGLEGYTF.

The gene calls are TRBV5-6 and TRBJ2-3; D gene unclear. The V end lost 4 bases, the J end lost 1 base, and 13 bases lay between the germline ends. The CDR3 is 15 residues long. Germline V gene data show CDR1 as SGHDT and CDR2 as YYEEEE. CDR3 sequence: CASSRCEPRTDTQYF. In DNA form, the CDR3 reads TGTGCCAGCAGCCGTTGCGAGCCGCGCACAGATACGCAGTATTTT.

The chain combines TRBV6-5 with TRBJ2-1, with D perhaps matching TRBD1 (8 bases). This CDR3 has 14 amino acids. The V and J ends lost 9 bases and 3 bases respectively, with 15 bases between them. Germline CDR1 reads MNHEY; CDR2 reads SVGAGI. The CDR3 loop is CASRTGGGYNEQFF. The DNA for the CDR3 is TGTGCCAGTCGAACAGGGGGGGGCTACAATGAGCAGTTCTTC.

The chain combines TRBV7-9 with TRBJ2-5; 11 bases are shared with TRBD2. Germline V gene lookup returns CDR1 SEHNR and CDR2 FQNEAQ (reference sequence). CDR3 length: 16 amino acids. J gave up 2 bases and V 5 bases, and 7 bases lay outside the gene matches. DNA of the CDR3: TGTGCCAGCAGCAAAATAGCGGGAGGGTGGCAAGAGACCCAGTACTTC. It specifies CASSKIAGGWQETQYF.

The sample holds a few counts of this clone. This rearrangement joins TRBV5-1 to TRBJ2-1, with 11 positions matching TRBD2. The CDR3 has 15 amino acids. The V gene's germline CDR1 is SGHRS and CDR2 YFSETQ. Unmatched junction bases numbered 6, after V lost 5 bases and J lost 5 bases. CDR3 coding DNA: TGCGCCAGCAGTCCCGGGACTAGCGGCGACAATGAGCAGTTCTTC. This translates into CASSPGTSGDNEQFF.

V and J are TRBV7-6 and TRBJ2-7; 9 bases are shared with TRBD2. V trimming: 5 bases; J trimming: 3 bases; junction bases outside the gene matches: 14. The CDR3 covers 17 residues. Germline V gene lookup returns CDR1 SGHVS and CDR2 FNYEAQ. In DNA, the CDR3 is TGTGCCAGCAGCCCGCGAGTTGTAGCGGGAGTAAACTACGAGCAGTACTTC. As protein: CASSPRVVAGVNYEQYF.

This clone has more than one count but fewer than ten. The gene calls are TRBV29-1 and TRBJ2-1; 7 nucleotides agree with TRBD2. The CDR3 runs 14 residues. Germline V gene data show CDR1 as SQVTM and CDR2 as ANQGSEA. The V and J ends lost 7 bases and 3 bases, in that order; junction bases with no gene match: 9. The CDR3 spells CSAEELALYNEQFF. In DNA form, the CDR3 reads TGCAGCGCCGAGGAACTAGCGCTCTACAATGAGCAGTTCTTC.

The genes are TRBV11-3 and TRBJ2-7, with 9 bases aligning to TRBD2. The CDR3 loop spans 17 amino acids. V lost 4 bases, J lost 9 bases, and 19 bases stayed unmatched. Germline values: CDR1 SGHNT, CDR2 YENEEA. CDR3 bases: TGTGCCAGCAGCTCAGCAGGTGCGACTAGCGGCCCTCAAGGGCAGTACTTC. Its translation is CASSSAGATSGPQGQYF.

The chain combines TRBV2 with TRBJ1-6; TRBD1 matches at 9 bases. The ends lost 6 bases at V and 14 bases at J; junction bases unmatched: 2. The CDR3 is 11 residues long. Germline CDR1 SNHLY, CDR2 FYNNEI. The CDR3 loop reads CASSGDRALHF. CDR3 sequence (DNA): TGTGCCAGCAGCGGGGACAGGGCCCTCCACTTT.

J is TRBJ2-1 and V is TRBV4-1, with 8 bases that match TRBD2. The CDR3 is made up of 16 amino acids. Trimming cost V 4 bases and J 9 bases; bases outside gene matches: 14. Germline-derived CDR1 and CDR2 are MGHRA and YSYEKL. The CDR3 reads CASSPGGSGSYSEQFF. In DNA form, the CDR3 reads TGCGCCAGCAGCCCCGGGGGGAGCGGGAGTTATAGTGAGCAGTTCTTC.

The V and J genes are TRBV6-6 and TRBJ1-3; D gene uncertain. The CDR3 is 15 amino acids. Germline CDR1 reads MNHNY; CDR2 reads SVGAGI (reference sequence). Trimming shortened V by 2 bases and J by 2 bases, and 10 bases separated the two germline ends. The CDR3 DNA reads TGTGCCAGCAGTTACCTAGCAGGCCCTGGAAACACCATATATTTT. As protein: CASSYLAGPGNTIYF.

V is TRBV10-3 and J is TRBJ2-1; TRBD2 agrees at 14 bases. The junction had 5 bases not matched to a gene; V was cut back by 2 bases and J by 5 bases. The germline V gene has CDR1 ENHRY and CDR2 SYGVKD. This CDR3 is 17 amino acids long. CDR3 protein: CAISEPPGLAGDNEQFF. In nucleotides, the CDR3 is TGTGCCATCAGTGAGCCGCCGGGACTAGCGGGGGACAATGAGCAGTTCTTC.

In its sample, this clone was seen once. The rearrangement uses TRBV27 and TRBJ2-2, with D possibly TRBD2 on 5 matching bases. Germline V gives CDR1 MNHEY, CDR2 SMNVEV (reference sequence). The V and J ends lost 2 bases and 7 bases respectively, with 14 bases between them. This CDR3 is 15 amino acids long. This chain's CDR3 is CASSLVDSLGGELFF. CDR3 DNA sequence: TGTGCCAGCAGTTTAGTGGACTCGCTCGGCGGGGAGCTGTTTTTT.

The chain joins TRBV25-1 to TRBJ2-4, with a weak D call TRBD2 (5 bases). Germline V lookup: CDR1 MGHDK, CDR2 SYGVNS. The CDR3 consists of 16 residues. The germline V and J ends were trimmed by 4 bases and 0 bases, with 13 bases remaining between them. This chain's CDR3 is CASSVSSRGAKNIQYF. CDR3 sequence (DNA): TGTGCCAGCAGTGTCTCAAGTCGGGGAGCCAAAAACATTCAGTACTTC.

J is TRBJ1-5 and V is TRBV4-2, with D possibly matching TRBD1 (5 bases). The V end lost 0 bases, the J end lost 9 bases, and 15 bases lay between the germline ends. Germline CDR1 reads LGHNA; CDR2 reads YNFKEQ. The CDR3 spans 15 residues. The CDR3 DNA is TGTGCCAGCAGCCAAGATATGGCAGGGAACGCGCCCCAGCATTTT. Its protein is CASSQDMAGNAPQHF.

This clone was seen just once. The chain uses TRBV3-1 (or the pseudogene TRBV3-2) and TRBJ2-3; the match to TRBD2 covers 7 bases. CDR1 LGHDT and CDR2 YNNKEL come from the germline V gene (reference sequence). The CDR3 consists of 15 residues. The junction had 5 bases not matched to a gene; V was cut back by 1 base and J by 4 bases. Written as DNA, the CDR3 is TGTGCCAGCAGCCAAGGGACTAGTAGATCAGATACGCAGTATTTT. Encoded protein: CASSQGTSRSDTQYF.